This record covers a single T cell receptor beta chain. The data were obtained in a study of control samples from healthy donors and cancer patients. Produced via immunoSEQ multiplex PCR; TCRdb's table is partial and in-frame only. The table has some 130,000 clones, 80% to 95% seen once. This CDR3 spans 14 amino acids. Trimming took 5 bases from V and 3 from J; bases not matched to a gene: 6. The germline gives CDR1 SGHTA, CDR2 FQGNSA. This clonotype was sampled from a man aged 18 to 30 in good health. This chain connects TRBV7-2 to TRBJ2-7, with 8 positions matching TRBD2. The sequencing sample was made of blood. Here the CDR3 DNA reads TGTGCCAGCAGCACCCCCGGGACTAGCTACGAGCAGTACTTC. Encoded protein: CASSTPGTSYEQYF.